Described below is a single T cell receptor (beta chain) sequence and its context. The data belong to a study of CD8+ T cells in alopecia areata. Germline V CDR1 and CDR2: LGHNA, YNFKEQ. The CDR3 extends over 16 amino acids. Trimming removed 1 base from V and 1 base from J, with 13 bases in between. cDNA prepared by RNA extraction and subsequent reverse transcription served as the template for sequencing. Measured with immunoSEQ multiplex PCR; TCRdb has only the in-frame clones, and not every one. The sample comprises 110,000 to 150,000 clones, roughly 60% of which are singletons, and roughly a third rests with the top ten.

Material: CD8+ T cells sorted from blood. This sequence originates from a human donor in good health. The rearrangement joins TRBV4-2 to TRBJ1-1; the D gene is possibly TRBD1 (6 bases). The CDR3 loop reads CASSQASGHPNTEAFF. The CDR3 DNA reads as TGTGCCAGCAGCCAAGCTTCGGGACACCCGAACACTGAAGCTTTCTTT.